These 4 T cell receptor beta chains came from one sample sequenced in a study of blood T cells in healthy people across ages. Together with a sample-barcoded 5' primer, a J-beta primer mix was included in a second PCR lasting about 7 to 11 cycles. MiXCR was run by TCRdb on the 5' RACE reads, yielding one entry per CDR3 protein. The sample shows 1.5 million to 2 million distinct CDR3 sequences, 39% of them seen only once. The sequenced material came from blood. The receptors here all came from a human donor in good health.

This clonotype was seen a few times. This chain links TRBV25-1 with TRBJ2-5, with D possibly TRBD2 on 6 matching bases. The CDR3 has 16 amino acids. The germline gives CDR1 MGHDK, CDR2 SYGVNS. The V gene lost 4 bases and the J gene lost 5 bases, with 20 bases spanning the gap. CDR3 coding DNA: TGTGCCAGCAGTGTACGCCGGGGCGGGGTAGAGGAGACCCAGTACTTC. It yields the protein CASSVRRGGVEETQYF. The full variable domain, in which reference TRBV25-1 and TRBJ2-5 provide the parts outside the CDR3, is EADIYQTPRYLVIGTGKKITLECSQTMGHDKMYWYQQDPGMELHLIHYSYGVNSTEKGDLSSESTVSRIRTEHFPLTLESARPSHTSQYLCASSVRRGGVEETQYFGPGTRLLVL.

CDR3 protein: CSARALAGAYNEQFF. DNA of the CDR3: TGCAGTGCTAGAGCCCTAGCGGGGGCTTACAATGAGCAGTTCTTC. V usage is TRBV20-1 and J usage is TRBJ2-1; 10 bases fit TRBD2. V gave up 1 base and J gave up 4 bases; unmatched junction bases: 4. Germline V gene sequence: CDR1 DFQATT, CDR2 SNEGSKA (reference sequence). The CDR3 loop spans 15 amino acids.

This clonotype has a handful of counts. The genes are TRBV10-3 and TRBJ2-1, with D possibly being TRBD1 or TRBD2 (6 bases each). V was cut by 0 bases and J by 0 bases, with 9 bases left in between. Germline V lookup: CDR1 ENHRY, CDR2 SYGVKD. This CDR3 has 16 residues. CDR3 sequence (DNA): TGTGCCATCAGTGAGTCAAAGGGGGGCTCCTACAATGAGCAGTTCTTC. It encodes CAISESKGGSYNEQFF.

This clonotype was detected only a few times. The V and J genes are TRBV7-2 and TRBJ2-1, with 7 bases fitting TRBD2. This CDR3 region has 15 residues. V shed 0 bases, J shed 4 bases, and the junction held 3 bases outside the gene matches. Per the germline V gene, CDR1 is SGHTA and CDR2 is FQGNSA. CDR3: CASSLAGRQYNEQFF. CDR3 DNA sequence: TGTGCCAGCAGCTTAGCCGGGAGGCAGTACAATGAGCAGTTCTTC.